These T cell receptor beta chains were read from a single sample in a study of cytomegalovirus exposure and HLA in healthy donors. TCRdb keeps only in-frame clones here, not all; method: immunoSEQ multiplex PCR. The sample comprises around 150,000 clones, 77% of which are singletons, and 2.6% rests with the top ten. Sequenced input: PBMCs. The receptor source for this set is a woman aged 40 to 50 in good health and CMV-seropositive. CDR3s include the opening cysteine and the closing phenylalanine or tryptophan. A D gene is named only where the DNA matches it firmly. Clone size, where shown, is once, few, many, or a class for clones that have expanded.

j_gene | v_gene | abundance | len | d_gene | CDR3aa | CDR3nt
TRBJ2-3 | TRBV11-3 | - | 13 | - | CASTVTGSDTQYF | TGTGCCAGCACCGTTACGGGGTCAGATACGCAGTATTTT
TRBJ1-6 | TRBV7-2 | - | 16 | - | CASSLAQAGYNSPLHF | TGTGCCAGCAGCTTAGCCCAGGCAGGGTATAATTCACCCCTCCACTTT
TRBJ2-7 | TRBV19 | few | 13 | - | CATQSDNSYEQYF | TGTGCCACCCAGTCGGACAATTCCTACGAGCAGTACTTC
TRBJ2-6 | TRBV5-4 | - | 18 | TRBD1 | CASSPTDRGTSGANVLTF | TGTGCCAGCAGCCCAACGGACAGGGGCACATCTGGGGCCAACGTCCTGACTTTC
TRBJ2-7 | TRBV28 | - | 16 | - | CASSLYRGASSYEQYF | TGTGCCAGCAGTTTATATCGGGGGGCTAGCTCCTACGAGCAGTACTTC
TRBJ1-1 | TRBV30 | - | 14 | - | CAWTSGGMDTEAFF | TGTGCCTGGACCAGCGGGGGGATGGACACTGAAGCTTTCTTT
TRBJ2-6 | TRBV7-8 | - | 17 | - | CASSLDIPGSGANVLTF | TGTGCCAGCAGCCTCGACATTCCCGGCTCTGGGGCCAACGTCCTGACTTTC
TRBJ2-4 | TRBV30 | - | 14 | - | CAWKKQGVGNIQYF | TGTGCCTGGAAAAAACAGGGTGTAGGAAACATTCAGTACTTC
TRBJ2-5 | TRBV18 | - | 14 | TRBD1 | CASSPDRELETQYF | TGTGCCAGCTCACCTGACAGGGAATTGGAGACCCAGTACTTC
TRBJ2-3 | TRBV12-5 | - | 16 | TRBD2 | CASGLLAGGPTDTQYF | TGTGCTAGTGGTTTGCTAGCGGGAGGGCCGACAGATACGCAGTATTTT
TRBJ2-3 | TRBV27 | - | 17 | TRBD1 | CASSPLGDRGRTDTQYF | TGTGCCAGCAGTCCCTTAGGGGACAGGGGGCGGACAGATACGCAGTATTTT
TRBJ1-4 | TRBV4-3 | - | 16 | - | CASSQGPPGESEKLFF | TGCGCCAGCAGCCAAGGCCCCCCTGGGGAGAGTGAAAAACTGTTTTTT
TRBJ1-2 | TRBV7-9 | - | 16 | - | CSSSNRDNYANYGYTF | TGTTCCAGCAGCAACCGGGACAACTATGCTAACTATGGCTACACCTTC
TRBJ1-1 | TRBV7-9 | once | 13 | - | CASSQQENTEAFF | TGTGCCAGCAGCCAACAGGAGAACACTGAAGCTTTCTTT
TRBJ2-1 | TRBV5-1 | few | 20 | TRBD2 | CASSSMGTSGGGSSYNEQFF | TGCGCCAGCAGCTCTATGGGGACTAGCGGGGGGGGTAGCTCCTACAATGAGCAGTTCTTC
TRBJ2-7 | TRBV11-2 | few | 15 | - | CASSLEGGKLYEQYF | TGTGCCAGCAGCCTAGAGGGGGGTAAGCTATACGAGCAGTACTTC
TRBJ1-2 | TRBV18 | - | 14 | TRBD1 | CASSPSLDRVGYTF | TGTGCCAGCTCACCGTCATTAGACAGGGTCGGCTACACCTTC
TRBJ2-2 | TRBV5-4 | - | 14 | TRBD1 | CASSWDRGAGELFF | TGTGCCAGCAGCTGGGACAGGGGGGCCGGGGAGCTGTTTTTT
TRBJ2-7 | TRBV28 | once | 14 | TRBD1 | CASSLGGQLSEQYF | TGTGCCAGCAGTTTAGGGGGACAGCTGAGCGAGCAGTACTTC
TRBJ1-5 | TRBV7-8 | - | 15 | - | CASSLALSGYQPQHF | TGTGCCAGCAGCTTAGCGCTCTCAGGGTATCAGCCCCAGCATTTT
TRBJ2-7 | TRBV29-1 | once | 12 | - | CSVAGDSYEQYF | TGCAGCGTTGCTGGGGACTCCTACGAGCAGTACTTC
TRBJ2-7 | TRBV10-3 | once | 15 | TRBD2 | CAISLLAGEGGEQYF | TGTGCCATCAGTCTCCTAGCGGGAGAGGGGGGAGAGCAGTACTTC
TRBJ2-7 | TRBV5-6 | - | 15 | - | CASSRPGKSSYEQYF | TGTGCCAGCAGTAGGCCGGGGAAAAGCTCCTACGAGCAGTACTTC
TRBJ1-2 | TRBV6-1 | - | 18 | TRBD1 | CASSENINGQGQNYGYTF | TGTGCCAGCAGTGAAAATATAAACGGACAGGGCCAAAACTATGGCTACACCTTC
TRBJ2-3 | TRBV5-1 | - | 15 | TRBD1 | CASSLEAGQADTQYF | TGCGCCAGCAGCTTGGAGGCGGGACAGGCAGATACGCAGTATTTT
TRBJ1-1 | TRBV20-1 | once | 11 | - | CSARGDPEAFF | TGCAGTGCTAGAGGAGATCCTGAAGCTTTCTTT
TRBJ2-7 | TRBV30 | once | 13 | - | CASDRAGSYEQYF | TGTGCATCCGATCGGGCGGGATCCTACGAGCAGTACTTC
TRBJ2-7 | TRBV5-6 | - | 16 | TRBD2 | CASSLEGPAGHFKQYF | TGTGCCAGCAGCTTGGAAGGGCCAGCGGGGCATTTCAAGCAGTACTTC
TRBJ1-1 | TRBV19 | - | 15 | TRBD1 | CASSPGTGPYTEAFF | TGTGCCAGTAGTCCCGGGACAGGGCCTTACACTGAAGCTTTCTTT
TRBJ2-5 | TRBV20-1 | - | 11 | - | CSAGPEETQYF | TGCAGTGCGGGGCCAGAAGAGACCCAGTACTTC
TRBJ1-1 | TRBV19 | once | 16 | TRBD1 | CASSKQGALMNTEAFF | TGTGCCAGTAGTAAACAGGGGGCGCTGATGAACACTGAAGCTTTCTTT
TRBJ1-1 | TRBV29-1 | - | 13 | - | CSVCGQLNTEAFF | TGCAGCGTCTGCGGACAACTCAACACTGAAGCTTTCTTT
TRBJ2-3 | TRBV4-2 | - | 17 | TRBD2 | CASSHRLAGDSTDTQYF | TGTGCCAGCAGCCACAGACTAGCGGGAGATAGCACAGATACGCAGTATTTT
TRBJ1-4 | TRBV2 | - | 15 | TRBD1 | CASSLQGSGEEKLFF | TGTGCCAGCAGTTTACAGGGGAGTGGGGAGGAAAAACTGTTTTTT
TRBJ1-3 | TRBV30 | - | 13 | - | CAWSSQGGNTIYF | TGTGCCTGGAGTTCTCAGGGCGGAAACACCATATATTTT
TRBJ2-1 | TRBV28 | - | 16 | - | CASSPRVGGSYNEQFF | TGTGCCAGCAGTCCACGGGTCGGGGGATCCTACAATGAGCAGTTCTTC
TRBJ1-5 | TRBV10-3 | - | 13 | - | CAISVGADQPQHF | TGTGCCATCAGTGTAGGGGCGGATCAGCCCCAGCATTTT
TRBJ2-3 | TRBV9 | - | 15 | - | CASSDGSSGTDTQYF | TGTGCCAGCAGCGACGGGAGTTCGGGCACAGATACGCAGTATTTT
TRBJ2-1 | TRBV6-1 | - | 18 | - | CASSEGFTTPPSYNEQFF | TGTGCCAGCAGTGAAGGCTTTACTACTCCGCCCTCCTACAATGAGCAGTTCTTC
TRBJ2-1 | TRBV9 | - | 16 | TRBD2 | CASSALAGHNYNEQFF | TGTGCCAGCAGCGCCCTAGCGGGGCATAACTACAATGAGCAGTTCTTC
TRBJ2-3 | TRBV18 | once | 16 | TRBD2 | CASSSTSGGMYGTQYF | TGTGCCAGCTCATCAACTAGCGGGGGGATGTATGGTACGCAGTATTTT
TRBJ2-7 | TRBV4-1 | - | 13 | TRBD1 | CASSHPDRGEQYF | TGCGCCAGCAGCCACCCGGACAGGGGCGAGCAGTACTTC
TRBJ2-1 | TRBV11-2 | - | 14 | TRBD1 | CASSLDTGVPEQFF | TGTGCCAGCAGCTTAGATACAGGGGTCCCTGAGCAGTTCTTC